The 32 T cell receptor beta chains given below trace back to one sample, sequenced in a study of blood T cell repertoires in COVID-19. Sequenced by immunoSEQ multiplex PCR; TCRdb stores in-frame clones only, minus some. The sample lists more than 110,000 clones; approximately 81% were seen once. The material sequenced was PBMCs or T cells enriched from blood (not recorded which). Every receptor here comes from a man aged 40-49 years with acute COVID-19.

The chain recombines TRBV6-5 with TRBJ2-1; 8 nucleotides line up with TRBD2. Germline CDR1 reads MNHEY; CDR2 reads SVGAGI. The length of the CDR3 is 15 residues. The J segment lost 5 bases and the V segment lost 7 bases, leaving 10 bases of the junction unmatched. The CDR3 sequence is CASKFLAGSHNEQFF. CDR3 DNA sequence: TGTGCCAGCAAATTTCTAGCGGGCAGTCACAATGAGCAGTTCTTC.

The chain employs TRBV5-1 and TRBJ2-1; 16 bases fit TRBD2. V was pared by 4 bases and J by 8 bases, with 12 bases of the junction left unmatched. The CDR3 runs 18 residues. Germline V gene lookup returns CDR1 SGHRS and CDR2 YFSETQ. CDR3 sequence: CASSEGLAGGPGLDEQFF. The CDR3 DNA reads TGCGCCAGCAGCGAGGGACTAGCGGGAGGGCCGGGTTTGGATGAGCAGTTCTTC.

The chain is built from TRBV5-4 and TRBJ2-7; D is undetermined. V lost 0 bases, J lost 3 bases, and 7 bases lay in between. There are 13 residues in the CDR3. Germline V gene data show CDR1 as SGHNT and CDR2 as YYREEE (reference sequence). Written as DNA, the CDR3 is TGTGCCAGCAGCTTGGGAGCCGACTACGAGCAGTACTTC. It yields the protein CASSLGADYEQYF.

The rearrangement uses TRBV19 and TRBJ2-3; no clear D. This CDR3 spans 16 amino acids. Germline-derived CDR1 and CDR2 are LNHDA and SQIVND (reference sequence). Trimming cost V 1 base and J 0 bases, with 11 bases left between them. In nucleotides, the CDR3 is TGTGCCAGTAGTATAGGGCGAGGTCCTAGCACAGATACGCAGTATTTT. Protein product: CASSIGRGPSTDTQYF.

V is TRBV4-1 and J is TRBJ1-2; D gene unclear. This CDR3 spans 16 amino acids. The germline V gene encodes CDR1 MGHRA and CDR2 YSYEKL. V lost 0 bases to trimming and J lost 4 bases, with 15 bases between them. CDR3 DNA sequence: TGCGCCAGCAGCCAAGATTGGGCTAGGGAGAGCTATGGCTACACCTTC. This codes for CASSQDWARESYGYTF.

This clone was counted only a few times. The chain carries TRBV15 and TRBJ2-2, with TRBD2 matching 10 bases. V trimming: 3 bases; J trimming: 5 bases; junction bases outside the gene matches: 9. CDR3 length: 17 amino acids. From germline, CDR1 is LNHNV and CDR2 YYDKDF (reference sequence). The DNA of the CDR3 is TGTGCCACCAGCAGGGTAGCGGGGGGCGTGAAAACCGGGGAGCTGTTTTTT. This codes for CATSRVAGGVKTGELFF.

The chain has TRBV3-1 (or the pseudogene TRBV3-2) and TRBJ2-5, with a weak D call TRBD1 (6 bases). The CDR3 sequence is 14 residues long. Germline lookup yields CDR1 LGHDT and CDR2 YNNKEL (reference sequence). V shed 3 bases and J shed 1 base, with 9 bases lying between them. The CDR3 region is CASSQQGLQETQYF. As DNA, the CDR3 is TGTGCCAGCAGCCAGCAGGGGCTCCAAGAGACCCAGTACTTC.

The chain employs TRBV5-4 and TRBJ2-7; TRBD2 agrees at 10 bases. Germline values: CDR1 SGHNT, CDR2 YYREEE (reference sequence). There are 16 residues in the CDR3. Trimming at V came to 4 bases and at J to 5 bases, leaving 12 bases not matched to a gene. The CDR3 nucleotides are TGTGCCAGCAGCGGGAGGACTAGCGGCGGTTGGAACGAGCAGTACTTC. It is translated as CASSGRTSGGWNEQYF.

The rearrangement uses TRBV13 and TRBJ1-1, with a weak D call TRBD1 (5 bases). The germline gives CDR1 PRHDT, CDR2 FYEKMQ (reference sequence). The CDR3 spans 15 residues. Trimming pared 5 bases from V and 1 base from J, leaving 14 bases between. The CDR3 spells CASSKPGGGNTEAFF. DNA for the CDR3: TGTGCCAGCAGCAAACCCGGGGGAGGGAACACTGAAGCTTTCTTT. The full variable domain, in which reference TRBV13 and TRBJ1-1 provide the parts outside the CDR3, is AAGVIQSPRHLIKEKRETATLKCYPIPRHDTVYWYQQGPGQDPQFLISFYEKMQSDKGSIPDRFSAQQFSDYHSELNMSSLELGDSALYFCASSKPGGGNTEAFFGQGTRLTVV.

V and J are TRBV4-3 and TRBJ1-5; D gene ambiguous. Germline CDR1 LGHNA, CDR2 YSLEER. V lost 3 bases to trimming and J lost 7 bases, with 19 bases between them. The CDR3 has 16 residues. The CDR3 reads CASSHKIGHPYQPQHF. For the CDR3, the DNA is TGCGCCAGCAGCCACAAGATTGGCCACCCTTACCAGCCCCAGCATTTT.

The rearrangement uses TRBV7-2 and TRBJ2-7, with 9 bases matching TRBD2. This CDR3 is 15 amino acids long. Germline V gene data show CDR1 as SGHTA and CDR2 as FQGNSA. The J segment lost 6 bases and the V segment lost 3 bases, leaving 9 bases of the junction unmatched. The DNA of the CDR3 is TGTGCCAGCAGCTTTAGGTCTAGCGGGATTCGCGAGCAGTACTTC. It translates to CASSFRSSGIREQYF.

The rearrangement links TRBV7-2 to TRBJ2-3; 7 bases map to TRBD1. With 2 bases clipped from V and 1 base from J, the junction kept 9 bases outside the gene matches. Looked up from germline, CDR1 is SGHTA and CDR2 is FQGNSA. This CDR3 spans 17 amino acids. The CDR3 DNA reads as TGTGCCAGCAGCTTAAATATAAGAGGGGGCCGCACAGATACGCAGTATTTT. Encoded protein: CASSLNIRGGRTDTQYF.

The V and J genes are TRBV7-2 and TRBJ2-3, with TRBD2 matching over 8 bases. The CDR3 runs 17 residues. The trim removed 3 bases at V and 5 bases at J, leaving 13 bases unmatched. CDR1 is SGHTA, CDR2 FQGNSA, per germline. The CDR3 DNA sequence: TGTGCCAGCAGCTTTCTTGGTCGGGAGGGCCACGGAGATACGCAGTATTTT. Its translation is CASSFLGREGHGDTQYF. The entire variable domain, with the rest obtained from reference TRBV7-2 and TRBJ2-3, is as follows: GAGVSQSPSNKVTEKGKDVELRCDPISGHTALYWYRQSLGQGLEFLIYFQGNSAPDKSGLPSDRFSAERTGGSVSTLTIQRTQQEDSAVYLCASSFLGREGHGDTQYFGPGTRLTVL.

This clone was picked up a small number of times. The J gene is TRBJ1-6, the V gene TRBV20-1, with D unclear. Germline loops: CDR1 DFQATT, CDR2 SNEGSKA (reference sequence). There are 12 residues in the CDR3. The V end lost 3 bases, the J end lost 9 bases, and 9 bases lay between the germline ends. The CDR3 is CSASETGSPLHF. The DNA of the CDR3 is TGCAGTGCTAGTGAAACCGGTTCACCCCTCCACTTT.

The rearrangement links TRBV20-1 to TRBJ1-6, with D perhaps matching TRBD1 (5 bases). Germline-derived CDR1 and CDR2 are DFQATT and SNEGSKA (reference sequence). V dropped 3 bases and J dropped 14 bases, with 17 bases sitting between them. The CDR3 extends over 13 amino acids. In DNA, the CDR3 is TGCAGTGCTAGTAACCAGGGCCTTGGGACCCTCCACTTT. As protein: CSASNQGLGTLHF.

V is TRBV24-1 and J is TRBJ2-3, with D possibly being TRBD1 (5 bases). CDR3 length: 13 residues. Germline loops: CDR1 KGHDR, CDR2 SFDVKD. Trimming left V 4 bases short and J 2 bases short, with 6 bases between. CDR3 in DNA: TGTGCCACCAGTGACGGACACACAGATACGCAGTATTTT. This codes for CATSDGHTDTQYF.

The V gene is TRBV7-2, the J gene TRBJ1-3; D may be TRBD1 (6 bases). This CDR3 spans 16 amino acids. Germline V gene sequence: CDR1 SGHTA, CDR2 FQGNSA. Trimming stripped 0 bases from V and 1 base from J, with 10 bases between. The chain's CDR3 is CASSLAQGSSGNTIYF. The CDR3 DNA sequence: TGTGCCAGCAGCTTAGCCCAGGGGTCATCTGGAAACACCATATATTTT.

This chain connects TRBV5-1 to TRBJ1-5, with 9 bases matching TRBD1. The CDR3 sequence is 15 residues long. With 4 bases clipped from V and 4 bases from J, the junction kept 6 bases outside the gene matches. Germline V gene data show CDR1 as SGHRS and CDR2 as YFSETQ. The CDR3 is CASSVGTGRNQPQHF. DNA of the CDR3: TGCGCCAGCAGCGTCGGGACAGGGAGGAATCAGCCCCAGCATTTT.

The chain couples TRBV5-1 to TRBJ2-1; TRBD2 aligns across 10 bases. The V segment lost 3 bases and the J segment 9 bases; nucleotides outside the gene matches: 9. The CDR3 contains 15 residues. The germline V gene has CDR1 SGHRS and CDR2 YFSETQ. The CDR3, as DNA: TGCGCCAGCAGCTGGGGCCCTAGCGGGGGAGGTGAGCAGTTCTTC. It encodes CASSWGPSGGGEQFF. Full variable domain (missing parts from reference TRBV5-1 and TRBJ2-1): KAGVTQTPRYLIKTRGQQVTLSCSPISGHRSVSWYQQTPGQGLQFLFEYFSETQRNKGNFPGRFSGRQFSNSRSEMNVSTLELGDSALYLCASSWGPSGGGEQFFGPGTRLTVL.

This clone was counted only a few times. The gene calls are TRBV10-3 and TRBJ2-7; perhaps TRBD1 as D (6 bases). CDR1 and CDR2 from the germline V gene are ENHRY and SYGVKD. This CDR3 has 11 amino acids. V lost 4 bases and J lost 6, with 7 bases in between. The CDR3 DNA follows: TGTGCCATCAGTGGCAGGGGCGAGCAGTACTTC. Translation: CAISGRGEQYF.

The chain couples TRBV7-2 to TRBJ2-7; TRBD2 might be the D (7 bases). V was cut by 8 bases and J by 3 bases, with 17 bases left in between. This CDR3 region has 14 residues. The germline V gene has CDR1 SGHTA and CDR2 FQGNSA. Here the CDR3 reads CASAKEGGFYEQYF. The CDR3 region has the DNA TGTGCCAGCGCGAAAGAGGGGGGGTTCTACGAGCAGTACTTC.

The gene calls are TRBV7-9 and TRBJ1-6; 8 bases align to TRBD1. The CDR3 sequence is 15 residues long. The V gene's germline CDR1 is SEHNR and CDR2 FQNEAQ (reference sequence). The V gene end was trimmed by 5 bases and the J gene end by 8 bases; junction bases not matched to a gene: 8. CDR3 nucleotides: TGTGCCAGCAGCCTCGAACCGGACAGGGATTCACCCCTCCACTTT. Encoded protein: CASSLEPDRDSPLHF.

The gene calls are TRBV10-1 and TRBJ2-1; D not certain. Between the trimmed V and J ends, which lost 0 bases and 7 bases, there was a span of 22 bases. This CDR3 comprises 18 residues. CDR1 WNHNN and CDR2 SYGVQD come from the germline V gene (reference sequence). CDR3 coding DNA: TGCGCCAGCAGTGAGTCACCCCTAGATCCTGGTTCCTTGAATGAGCAGTTCTTC. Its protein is CASSESPLDPGSLNEQFF.

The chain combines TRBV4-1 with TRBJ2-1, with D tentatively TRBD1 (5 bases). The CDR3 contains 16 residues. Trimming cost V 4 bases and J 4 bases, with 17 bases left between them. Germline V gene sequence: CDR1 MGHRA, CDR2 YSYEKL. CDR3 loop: CASSLPSEGVYNEQFF. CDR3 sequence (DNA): TGCGCCAGCAGCCTCCCAAGCGAAGGGGTATACAATGAGCAGTTCTTC.

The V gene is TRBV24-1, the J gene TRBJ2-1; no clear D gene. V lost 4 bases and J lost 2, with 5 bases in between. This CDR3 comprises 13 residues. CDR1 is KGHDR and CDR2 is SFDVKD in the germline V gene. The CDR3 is CATSDSAYNEQFF. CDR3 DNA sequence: TGTGCCACCAGTGACTCGGCCTACAATGAGCAGTTCTTC.

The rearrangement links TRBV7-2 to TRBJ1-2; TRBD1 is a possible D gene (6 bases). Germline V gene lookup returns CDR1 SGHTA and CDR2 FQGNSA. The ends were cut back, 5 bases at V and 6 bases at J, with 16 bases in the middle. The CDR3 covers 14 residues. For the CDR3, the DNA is TGTGCCAGCAGCGACCTGGGCAGGGGAGATGGCTACACCTTC. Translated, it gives CASSDLGRGDGYTF.

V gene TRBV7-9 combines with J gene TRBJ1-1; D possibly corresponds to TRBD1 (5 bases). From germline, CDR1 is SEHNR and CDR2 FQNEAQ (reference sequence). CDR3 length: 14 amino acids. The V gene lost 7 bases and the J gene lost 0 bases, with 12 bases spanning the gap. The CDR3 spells CASKGTPMNTEAFF. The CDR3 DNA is TGTGCCAGCAAGGGGACTCCTATGAACACTGAAGCTTTCTTT.

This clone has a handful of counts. CDR3 bases: TGTGCCTACTTCAGGGGCTTCACAGATACGCAGTATTTT. Translated, it gives CAYFRGFTDTQYF. The chain is built from TRBV30 and TRBJ2-3; D is possibly TRBD1 (6 bases). V was trimmed by 7 bases and J by 2 bases, leaving 13 bases between them. CDR1 and CDR2 (germline): GTSNPN, SVGIG (reference sequence). The CDR3 loop spans 13 amino acids.

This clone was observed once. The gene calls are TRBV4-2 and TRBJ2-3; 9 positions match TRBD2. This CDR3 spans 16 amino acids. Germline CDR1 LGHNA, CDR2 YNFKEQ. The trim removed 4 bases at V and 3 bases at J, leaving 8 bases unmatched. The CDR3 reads CASSPLAGALTDTQYF. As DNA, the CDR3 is TGTGCCAGCAGCCCGTTAGCGGGGGCCCTGACAGATACGCAGTATTTT.

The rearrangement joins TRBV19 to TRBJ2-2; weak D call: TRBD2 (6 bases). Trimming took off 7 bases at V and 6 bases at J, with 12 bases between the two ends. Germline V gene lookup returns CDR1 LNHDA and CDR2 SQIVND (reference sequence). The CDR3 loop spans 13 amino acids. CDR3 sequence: CASTPGVAGELFF. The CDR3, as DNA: TGTGCCAGTACCCCGGGGGTTGCCGGGGAGCTGTTTTTT.

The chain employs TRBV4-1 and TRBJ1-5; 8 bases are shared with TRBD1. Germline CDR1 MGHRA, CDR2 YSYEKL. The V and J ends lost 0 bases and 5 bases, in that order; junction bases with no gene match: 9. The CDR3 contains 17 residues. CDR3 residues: CASSQDGGAGGYQPQHF. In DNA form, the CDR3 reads TGCGCCAGCAGCCAAGATGGGGGGGCAGGGGGCTATCAGCCCCAGCATTTT.

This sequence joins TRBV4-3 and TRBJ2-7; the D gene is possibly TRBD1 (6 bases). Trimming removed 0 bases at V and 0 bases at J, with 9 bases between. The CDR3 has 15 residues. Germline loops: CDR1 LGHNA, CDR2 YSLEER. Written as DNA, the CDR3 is TGCGCCAGCAGCCAAGATCAGGGGACCTCCTACGAGCAGTACTTC. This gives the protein CASSQDQGTSYEQYF.